The source of this T cell receptor (beta chain) is a study of OX40 agonist ivuxolimab in advanced cancers. Study context: Antecedent anti-PD-1, anti-PD-L1 or anti-CTLA-4 therapy was permissible, with 40% having received some.

The V segment lost 1 base and the J segment 5 bases; nucleotides outside the gene matches: 8. The CDR3 runs to 16 residues. Germline CDR1 MGHRA, CDR2 YSYEKL. Here immunoSEQ multiplex PCR was the method, and the copy in TCRdb shows in-frame clones only, minus some. The table includes around 37,000 clones, 81% detected once. The J gene is TRBJ2-5, the V gene TRBV4-1, with TRBD2 matching 9 bases. The sequenced sample was CD4+ or CD8+ T cells sorted from blood, obtained in a trial of the OX40 agonist ivuxolimab. The clonotype comes from an adult with an advanced solid tumor such as melanoma, head and neck, liver or kidney cancer. CDR3: CASSQAPRGGQETQYF. The CDR3 DNA reads as TGCGCCAGCAGCCAAGCGCCGCGGGGGGGCCAGGAGACCCAGTACTTC.